This T cell receptor (beta chain) was retrieved from a study of OX40 agonist ivuxolimab in advanced cancers. This clone was detected a few times. The CDR3 has 15 amino acids. V lost 0 bases and J 4 bases, leaving 12 bases between the germline ends. Per germline, CDR1 LGHNA and CDR2 YSLEER. Sequencing used immunoSEQ multiplex PCR; TCRdb keeps in-frame clones, though not all of them. The sample yields tens of thousands of clones, approximately 85% seen once. This sample comprised CD4+ or CD8+ T cells sorted from blood, obtained in a trial of the OX40 agonist ivuxolimab. The sequence came from an adult with an advanced solid tumor such as melanoma, head and neck, liver or kidney cancer. This chain joins TRBV4-3 and TRBJ1-1; perhaps TRBD1 as D (5 bases). The CDR3 region has the DNA TGCGCCAGCAGCCAAGAGGGTCAGGGCGGCACTGAAGCTTTCTTT. Translated, it gives CASSQEGQGGTEAFF.